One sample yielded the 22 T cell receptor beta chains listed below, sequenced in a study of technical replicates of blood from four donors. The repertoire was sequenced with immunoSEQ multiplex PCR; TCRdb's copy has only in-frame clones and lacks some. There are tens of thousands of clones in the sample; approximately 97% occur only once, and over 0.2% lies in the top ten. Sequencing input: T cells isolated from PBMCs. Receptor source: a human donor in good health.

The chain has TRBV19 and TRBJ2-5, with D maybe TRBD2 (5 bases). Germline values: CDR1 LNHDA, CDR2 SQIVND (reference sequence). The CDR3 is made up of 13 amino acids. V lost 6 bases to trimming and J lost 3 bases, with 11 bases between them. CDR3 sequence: CASSTRGEETQYF. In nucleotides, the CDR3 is TGTGCCAGTAGCACTAGAGGAGAAGAGACCCAGTACTTC.

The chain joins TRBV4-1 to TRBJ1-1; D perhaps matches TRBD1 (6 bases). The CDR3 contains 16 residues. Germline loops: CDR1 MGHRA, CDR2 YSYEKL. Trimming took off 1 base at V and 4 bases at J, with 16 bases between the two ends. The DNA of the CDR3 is TGCGCCAGCAGCCAAGGGCAGGGGAGTTGGGGCACTGAAGCTTTCTTT. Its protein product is CASSQGQGSWGTEAFF.

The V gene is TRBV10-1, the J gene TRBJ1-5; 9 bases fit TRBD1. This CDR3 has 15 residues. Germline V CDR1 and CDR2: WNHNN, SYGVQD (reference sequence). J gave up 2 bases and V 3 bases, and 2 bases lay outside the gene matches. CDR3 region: CASSEWTGGNQPQHF. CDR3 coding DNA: TGCGCCAGCAGTGAATGGACAGGGGGCAATCAGCCCCAGCATTTT.

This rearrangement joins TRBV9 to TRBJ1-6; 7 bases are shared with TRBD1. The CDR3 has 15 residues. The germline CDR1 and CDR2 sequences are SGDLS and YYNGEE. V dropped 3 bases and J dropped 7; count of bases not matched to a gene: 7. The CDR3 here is CASSDRTGQNSPLHF. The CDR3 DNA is TGTGCCAGCAGCGATAGGACAGGCCAAAATTCACCCCTCCACTTT.

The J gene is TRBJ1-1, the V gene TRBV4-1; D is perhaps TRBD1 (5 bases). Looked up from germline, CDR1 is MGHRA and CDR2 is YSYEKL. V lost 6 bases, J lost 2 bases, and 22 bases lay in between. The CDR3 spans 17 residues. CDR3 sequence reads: CASRSPIGKQENTEAFF. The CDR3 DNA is TGCGCCAGCAGATCTCCAATCGGCAAACAGGAAAACACTGAAGCTTTCTTT.

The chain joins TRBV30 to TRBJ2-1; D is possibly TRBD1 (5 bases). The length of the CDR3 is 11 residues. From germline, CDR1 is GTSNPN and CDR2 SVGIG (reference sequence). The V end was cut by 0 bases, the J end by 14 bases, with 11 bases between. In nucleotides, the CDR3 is TGTGCCTGGAGTGTAGGGGCAGAAGAGTTCTTC. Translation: CAWSVGAEEFF. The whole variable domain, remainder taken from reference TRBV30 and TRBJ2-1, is SQTIHQWPATLVQPVGSPLSLECTVEGTSNPNLYWYRQAAGRGLQLLFYSVGIGQISSEVPQNLSASRPQDRQFILSSKKLLLSDSGFYLCAWSVGAEEFFGPGTRLTVL.

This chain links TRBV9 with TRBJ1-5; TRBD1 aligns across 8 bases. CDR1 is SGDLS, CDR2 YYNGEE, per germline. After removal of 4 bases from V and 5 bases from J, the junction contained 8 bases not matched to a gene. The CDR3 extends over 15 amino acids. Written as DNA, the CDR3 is TGTGCCAGCAGCCCGTCCGCGACAGGGGATCAGCCCCAGCATTTT. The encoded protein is CASSPSATGDQPQHF.

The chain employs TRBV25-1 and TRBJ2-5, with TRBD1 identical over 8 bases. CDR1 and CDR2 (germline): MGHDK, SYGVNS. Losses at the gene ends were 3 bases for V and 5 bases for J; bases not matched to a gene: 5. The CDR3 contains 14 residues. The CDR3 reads CASSDPTGGETQYF. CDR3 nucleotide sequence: TGTGCCAGCAGTGATCCTACAGGGGGGGAGACCCAGTACTTC. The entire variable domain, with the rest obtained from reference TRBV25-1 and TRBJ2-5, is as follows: EADIYQTPRYLVIGTGKKITLECSQTMGHDKMYWYQQDPGMELHLIHYSYGVNSTEKGDLSSESTVSRIRTEHFPLTLESARPSHTSQYLCASSDPTGGETQYFGPGTRLLVL.

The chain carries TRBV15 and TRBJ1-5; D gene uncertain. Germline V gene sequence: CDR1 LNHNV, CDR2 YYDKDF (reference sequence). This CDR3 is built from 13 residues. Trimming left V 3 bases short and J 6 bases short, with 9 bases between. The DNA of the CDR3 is TGTGCCACCAGCAGTAGGGCGGGTCAGCCCCAGCATTTT. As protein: CATSSRAGQPQHF. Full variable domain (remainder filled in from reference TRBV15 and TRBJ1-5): DAMVIQNPRYQVTQFGKPVTLSCSQTLNHNVMYWYQQKSSQAPKLLFHYYDKDFNNEADTPDNFQSRRPNTSFCFLDIRSPGLGDTAMYLCATSSRAGQPQHFGDGTRLSIL.

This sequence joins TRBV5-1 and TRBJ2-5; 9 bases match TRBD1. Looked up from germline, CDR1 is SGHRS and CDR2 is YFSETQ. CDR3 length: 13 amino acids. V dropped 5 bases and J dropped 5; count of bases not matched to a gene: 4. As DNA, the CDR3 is TGCGCCAGCAGTCACGGACAGGGGGAGACCCAGTACTTC. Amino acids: CASSHGQGETQYF.

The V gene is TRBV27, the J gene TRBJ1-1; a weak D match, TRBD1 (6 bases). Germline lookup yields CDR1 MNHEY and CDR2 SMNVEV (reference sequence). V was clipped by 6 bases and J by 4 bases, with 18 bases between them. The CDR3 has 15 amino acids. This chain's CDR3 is CASRQRGQGTTEAFF. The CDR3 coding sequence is TGTGCCAGCAGGCAAAGAGGGCAGGGGACCACTGAAGCTTTCTTT.

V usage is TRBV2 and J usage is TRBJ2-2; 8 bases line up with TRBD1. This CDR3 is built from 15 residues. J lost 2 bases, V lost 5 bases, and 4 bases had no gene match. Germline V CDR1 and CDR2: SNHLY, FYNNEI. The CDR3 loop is CASSRDRGNTGELFF. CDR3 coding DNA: TGTGCCAGCAGTCGTGACAGGGGAAACACCGGGGAGCTGTTTTTT.

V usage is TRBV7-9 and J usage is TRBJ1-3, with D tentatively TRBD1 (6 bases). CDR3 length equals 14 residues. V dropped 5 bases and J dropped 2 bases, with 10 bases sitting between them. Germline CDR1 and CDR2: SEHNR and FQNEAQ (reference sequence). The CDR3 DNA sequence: TGTGCCAGCAGCGCCACAGGGCCTGGAAACACCATATATTTT. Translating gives CASSATGPGNTIYF. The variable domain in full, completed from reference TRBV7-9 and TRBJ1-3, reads DTGVSQNPRHKITKRGQNVTFRCDPISEHNRLYWYRQTLGQGPEFLTYFQNEAQLEKSRLLSDRFSAERPKGSFSTLEIQRTEQGDSAMYLCASSATGPGNTIYFGEGSWLTVV.

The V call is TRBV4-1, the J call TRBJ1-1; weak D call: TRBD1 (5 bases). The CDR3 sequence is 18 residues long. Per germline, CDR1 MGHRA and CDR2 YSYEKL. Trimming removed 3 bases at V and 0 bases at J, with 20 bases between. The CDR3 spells CASSHPGGALKLNTEAFF. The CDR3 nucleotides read TGCGCCAGCAGCCATCCCGGGGGAGCCCTAAAGTTGAACACTGAAGCTTTCTTT.

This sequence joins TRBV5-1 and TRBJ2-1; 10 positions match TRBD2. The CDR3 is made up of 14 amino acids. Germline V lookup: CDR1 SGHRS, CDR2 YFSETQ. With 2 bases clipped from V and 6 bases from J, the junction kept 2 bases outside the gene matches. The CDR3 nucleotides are TGCGCCAGCAGCTTAACTAGCGGGACCAATGAGCAGTTCTTC. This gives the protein CASSLTSGTNEQFF.

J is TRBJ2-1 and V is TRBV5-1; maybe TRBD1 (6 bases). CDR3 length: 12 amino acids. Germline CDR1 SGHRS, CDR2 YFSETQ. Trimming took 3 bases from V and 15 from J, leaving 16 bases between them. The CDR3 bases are TGCGCCAGCAGCTGGACCACAGGGTCCCCGTTCTTC. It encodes CASSWTTGSPFF. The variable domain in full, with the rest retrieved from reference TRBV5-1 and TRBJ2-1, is KAGVTQTPRYLIKTRGQQVTLSCSPISGHRSVSWYQQTPGQGLQFLFEYFSETQRNKGNFPGRFSGRQFSNSRSEMNVSTLELGDSALYLCASSWTTGSPFFGPGTRLTVL.

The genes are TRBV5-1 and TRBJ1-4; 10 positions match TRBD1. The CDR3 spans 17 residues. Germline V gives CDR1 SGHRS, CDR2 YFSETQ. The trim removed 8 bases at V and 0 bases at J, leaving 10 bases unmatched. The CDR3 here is CASGPGQGLTTNEKLFF. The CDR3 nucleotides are TGCGCCAGTGGACCGGGACAGGGGTTAACAACTAATGAAAAACTGTTTTTT.

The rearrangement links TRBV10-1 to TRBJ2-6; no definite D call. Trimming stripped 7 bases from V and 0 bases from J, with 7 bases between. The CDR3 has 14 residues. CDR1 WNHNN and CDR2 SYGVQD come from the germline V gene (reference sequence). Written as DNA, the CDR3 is TGCGCCAGCATTGTCCTCTCTGGGGCCAACGTCCTGACTTTC. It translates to CASIVLSGANVLTF.

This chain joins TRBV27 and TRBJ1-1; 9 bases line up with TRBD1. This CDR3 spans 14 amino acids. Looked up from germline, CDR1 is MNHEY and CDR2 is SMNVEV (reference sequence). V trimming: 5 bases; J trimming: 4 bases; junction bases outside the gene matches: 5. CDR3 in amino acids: CASSKWTGVTEAFF. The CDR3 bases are TGTGCCAGCAGTAAGTGGACAGGGGTCACTGAAGCTTTCTTT.

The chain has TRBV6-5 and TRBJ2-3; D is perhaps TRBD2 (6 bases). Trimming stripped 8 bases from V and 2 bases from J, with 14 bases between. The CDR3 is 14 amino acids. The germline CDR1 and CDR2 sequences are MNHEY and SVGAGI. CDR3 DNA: TGTGCCAGCGCTAGCGATGCTCTCACAGATACGCAGTATTTT. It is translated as CASASDALTDTQYF.

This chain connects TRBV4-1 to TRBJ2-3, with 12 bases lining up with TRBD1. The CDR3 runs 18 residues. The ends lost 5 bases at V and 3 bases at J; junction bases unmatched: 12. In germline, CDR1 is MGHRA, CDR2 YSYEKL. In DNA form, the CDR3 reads TGCGCCAGCAGCTTAGGGCCGGGACAGGGGGCGCTGACAGATACGCAGTATTTT. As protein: CASSLGPGQGALTDTQYF.

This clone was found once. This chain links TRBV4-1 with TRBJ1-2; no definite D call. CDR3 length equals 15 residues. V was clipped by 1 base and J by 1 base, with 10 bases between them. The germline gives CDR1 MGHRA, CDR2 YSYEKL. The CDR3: CASSQGGNLNYGYTF. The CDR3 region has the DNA TGCGCCAGCAGCCAAGGAGGCAACCTTAACTATGGCTACACCTTC.